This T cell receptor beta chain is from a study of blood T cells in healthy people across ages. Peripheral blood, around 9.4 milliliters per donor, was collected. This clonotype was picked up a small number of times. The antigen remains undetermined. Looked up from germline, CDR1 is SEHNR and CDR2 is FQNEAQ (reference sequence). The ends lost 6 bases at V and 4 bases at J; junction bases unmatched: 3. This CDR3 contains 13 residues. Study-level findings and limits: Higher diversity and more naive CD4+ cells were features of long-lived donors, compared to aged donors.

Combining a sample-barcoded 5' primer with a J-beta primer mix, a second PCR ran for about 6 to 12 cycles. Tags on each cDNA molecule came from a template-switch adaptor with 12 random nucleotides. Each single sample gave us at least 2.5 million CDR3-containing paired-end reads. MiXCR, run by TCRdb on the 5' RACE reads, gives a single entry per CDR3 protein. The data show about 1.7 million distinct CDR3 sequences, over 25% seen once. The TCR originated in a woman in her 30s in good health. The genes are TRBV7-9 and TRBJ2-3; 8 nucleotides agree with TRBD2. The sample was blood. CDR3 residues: CASRWREADTQYF. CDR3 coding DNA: TGTGCCAGCAGATGGCGGGAGGCAGATACGCAGTATTTT.